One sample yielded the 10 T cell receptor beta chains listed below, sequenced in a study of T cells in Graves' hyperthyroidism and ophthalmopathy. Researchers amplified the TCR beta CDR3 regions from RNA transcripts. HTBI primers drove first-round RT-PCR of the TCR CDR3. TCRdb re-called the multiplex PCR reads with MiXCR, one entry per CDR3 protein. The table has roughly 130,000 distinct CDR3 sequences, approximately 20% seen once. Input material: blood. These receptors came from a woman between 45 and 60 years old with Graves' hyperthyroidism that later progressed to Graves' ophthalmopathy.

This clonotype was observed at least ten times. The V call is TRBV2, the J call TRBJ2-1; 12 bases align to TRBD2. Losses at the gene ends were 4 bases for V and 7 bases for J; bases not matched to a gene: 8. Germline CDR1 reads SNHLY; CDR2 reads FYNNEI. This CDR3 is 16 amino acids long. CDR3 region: CASSGLRLAGVNEQFF. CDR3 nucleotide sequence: TGTGCCAGCAGTGGTCTAAGACTAGCGGGGGTAAATGAGCAGTTCTTC. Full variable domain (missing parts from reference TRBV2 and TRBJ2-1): EPEVTQTPSHQVTQMGQEVILRCVPISNHLYFYWYRQILGQKVEFLVSFYNNEISEKSEIFDDQFSVERPDGSNFTLKIRSTKLEDSAMYFCASSGLRLAGVNEQFFGPGTRLTVL.

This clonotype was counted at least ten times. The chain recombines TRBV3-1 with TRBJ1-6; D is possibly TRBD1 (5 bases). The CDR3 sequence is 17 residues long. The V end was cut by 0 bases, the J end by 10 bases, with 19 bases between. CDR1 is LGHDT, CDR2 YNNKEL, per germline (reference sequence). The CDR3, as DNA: TGTGCCAGCAGCCAAGATGTGGGACTCCGAGGATGGTCACCCCTCCACTTT. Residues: CASSQDVGLRGWSPLHF.

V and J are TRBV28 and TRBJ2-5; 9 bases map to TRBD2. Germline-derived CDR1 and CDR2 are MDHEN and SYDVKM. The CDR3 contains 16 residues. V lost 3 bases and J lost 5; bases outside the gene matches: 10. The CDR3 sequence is CASSLVRRGGRETQYF. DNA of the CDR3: TGTGCCAGCAGTTTGGTTCGGCGGGGGGGCCGTGAGACCCAGTACTTC. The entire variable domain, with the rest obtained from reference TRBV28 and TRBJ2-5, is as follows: DVKVTQSSRYLVKRTGEKVFLECVQDMDHENMFWYRQDPGLGLRLIYFSYDVKMKEKGDIPEGYSVSREKKERFSLILESASTNQTSMYLCASSLVRRGGRETQYFGPGTRLLVL.

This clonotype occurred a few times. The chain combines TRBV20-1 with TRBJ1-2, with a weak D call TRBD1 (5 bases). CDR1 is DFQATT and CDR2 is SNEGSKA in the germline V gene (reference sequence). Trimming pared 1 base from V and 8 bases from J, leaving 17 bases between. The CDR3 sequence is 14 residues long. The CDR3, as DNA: TGCAGTGCTAGAGCGTCGGCAGGGCGGAGCGGCTACACCTTC. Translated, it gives CSARASAGRSGYTF.

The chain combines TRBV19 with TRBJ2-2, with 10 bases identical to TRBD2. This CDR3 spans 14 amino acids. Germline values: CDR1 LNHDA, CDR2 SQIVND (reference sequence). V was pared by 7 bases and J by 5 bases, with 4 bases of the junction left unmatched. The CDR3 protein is CASNVAGGTGELFF. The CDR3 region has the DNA TGTGCCAGTAATGTAGCGGGAGGAACCGGGGAGCTGTTTTTT.

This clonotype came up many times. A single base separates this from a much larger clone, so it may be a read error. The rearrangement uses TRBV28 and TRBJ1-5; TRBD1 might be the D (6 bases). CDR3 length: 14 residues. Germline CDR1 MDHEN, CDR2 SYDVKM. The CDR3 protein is CACSPGTLYQPQHF. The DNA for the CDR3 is TGTGCCTGCAGTCCCGGGACACTTTATCAGCCCCAGCATTTT. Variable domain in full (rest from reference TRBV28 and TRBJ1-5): DVKVTQSSRYLVKRTGEKVFLECVQDMDHENMFWYRQDPGLGLRLIYFSYDVKMKEKGDIPEGYSVSREKKERFSLILESASTNQTSMYLCACSPGTLYQPQHFGDGTRLSIL.

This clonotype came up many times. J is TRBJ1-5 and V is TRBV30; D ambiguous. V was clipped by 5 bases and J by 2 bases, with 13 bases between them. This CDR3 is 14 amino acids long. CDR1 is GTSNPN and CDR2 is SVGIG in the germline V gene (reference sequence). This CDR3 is CAWAPGLGNQPQHF. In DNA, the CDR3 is TGTGCCTGGGCCCCCGGGCTAGGCAATCAGCCCCAGCATTTT.

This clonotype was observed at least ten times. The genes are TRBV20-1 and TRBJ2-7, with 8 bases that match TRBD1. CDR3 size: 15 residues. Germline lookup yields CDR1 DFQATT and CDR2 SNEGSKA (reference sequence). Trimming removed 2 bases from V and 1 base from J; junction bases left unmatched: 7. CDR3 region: CSARRPGGRSYEQYF. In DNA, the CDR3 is TGCAGTGCTAGACGTCCAGGGGGCAGATCCTACGAGCAGTACTTC.

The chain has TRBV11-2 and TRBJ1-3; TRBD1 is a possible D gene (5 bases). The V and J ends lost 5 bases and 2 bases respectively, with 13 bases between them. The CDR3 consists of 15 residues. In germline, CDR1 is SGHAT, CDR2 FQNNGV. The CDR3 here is CASSRGTDAGNTIYF. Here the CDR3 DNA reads TGTGCCAGCAGCCGGGGGACGGACGCTGGAAACACCATATATTTT.

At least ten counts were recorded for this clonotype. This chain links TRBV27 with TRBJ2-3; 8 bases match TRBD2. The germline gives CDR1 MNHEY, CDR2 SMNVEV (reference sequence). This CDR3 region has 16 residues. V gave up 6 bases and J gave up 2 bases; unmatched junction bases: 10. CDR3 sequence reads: CASRPRLAGATDTQYF. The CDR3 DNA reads TGTGCCAGCAGGCCCCGGCTAGCGGGTGCCACAGATACGCAGTATTTT.